The entry below gives a single TCR beta chain sequence along with its context. Amplified regions were TCR beta CDR3 sequences from RNA transcripts. The primer set for the first-round RT-PCR of the TCR CDR3 was HTBI. MiXCR, run by TCRdb on the multiplex PCR reads, gives a single entry per CDR3 protein. The sample consists of 300,000 to 450,000 distinct CDR3 sequences, just under 25% of them appearing once. This CDR3 is 13 amino acids long. The V gene's germline CDR1 is LGHDT and CDR2 YNNKEL (reference sequence). Trimming took 3 bases from V and 0 from J, leaving 6 bases between them. The data are from a study of T cells in Graves' hyperthyroidism and ophthalmopathy.

This receptor was taken from a man aged 45 to 65 with Graves' hyperthyroidism. The V and J genes are TRBV3-1 and TRBJ2-7, with D perhaps TRBD2 (5 bases). The specimen was blood. The CDR3 DNA is TGTGCCAGCAGCCATAGCGACTCCTACGAGCAGTACTTC. Its protein is CASSHSDSYEQYF.